This T cell receptor (beta chain) was sequenced for a study of blood T cell repertoires in COVID-19. Study summary: The study drew acute and convalescent COVID-19 samples from the United States, Italy and Spain. T cells, B-cell-depleted T cells, or PBMCs supplied cDNA or gDNA.

In the original workflow: How many nucleated cells were present was estimated from reference gene primer amplification. TCRdb keeps only in-frame clones here, not all; method: immunoSEQ multiplex PCR. That table gives V, J and clone size, and the DNA gave D and trimming. The data hold 200,000 to 250,000 clones, with under 90% observed a single time. Germline V gene lookup returns CDR1 MDHEN and CDR2 SYDVKM. The CDR3 covers 12 residues. V gave up 6 bases and J gave up 5 bases, with 10 bases separating them. This TCR was recovered from a man aged 25 to 40 with active or convalescent COVID-19. The sample was peripheral blood. The rearrangement joins TRBV28 to TRBJ1-1, with D maybe TRBD1 (5 bases). CDR3 sequence (DNA): TGTGCCAGCAGCTACAGGTGGACTGAAGCTTTCTTT. Protein: CASSYRWTEAFF.